The 17 T cell receptor beta chains in this list originate from one sample, sequenced in a study of blood T cell repertoires in COVID-19 (TCRdb year 2020). The receptor library was made with the immunoSEQ multiplex PCR assay. As stored in TCRdb, this immuneACCESS dataset retains in-frame rearrangements with V and J assigned. A fraction of the clones does not appear; measured against another copy, unresolved V genes explain less than half of the discrepancy, and the remainder lacks a known reason. This sample gives roughly 250,000 clones in total; 70% to 85% of them show up just once. Jointly, the top ten make up around 1.8% of the sample. The sequenced sample consisted of peripheral blood. The receptors shown here come from a woman of 80 years or more with acute or convalescent COVID-19.

The chain carries TRBV28 and TRBJ1-1; the D is unclear. The germline V gene has CDR1 MDHEN and CDR2 SYDVKM. The ends were cut back, 5 bases at V and 11 bases at J, with 21 bases in the middle. The CDR3 length is 14 residues. CDR3 bases: TGTGCCAGCAGTCAACCCCCCCCCATTGCCAGGGCTTTCTTT. It codes for CASSQPPPIARAFF. Full variable domain (outside the CDR3, taken from reference TRBV28 and TRBJ1-1): DVKVTQSSRYLVKRTGEKVFLECVQDMDHENMFWYRQDPGLGLRLIYFSYDVKMKEKGDIPEGYSVSREKKERFSLILESASTNQTSMYLCASSQPPPIARAFFGQGTRLTVV.

This clone was seen just once. The chain carries TRBV9 and TRBJ2-7, with a tentative D call TRBD1 (6 bases). CDR3 size: 13 residues. CDR1 is SGDLS, CDR2 YYNGEE, per germline. V dropped 3 bases and J dropped 9 bases, with 16 bases sitting between them. For the CDR3, the DNA is TGTGCCAGCAGCGCACGGGACACCTCTGGGCAGTACTTC. Protein product: CASSARDTSGQYF.

Concerning this clone: The sample has other DNA sequences that encode this CDR3 too. V and J are TRBV28 and TRBJ2-7; 9 bases fit TRBD2. The CDR3 consists of 14 residues. Germline-derived CDR1 and CDR2 are MDHEN and SYDVKM. V lost 4 bases to trimming and J lost 5 bases; unmatched junction nucleotides: 6. The CDR3: CASSYAGGPDEQYF. CDR3 bases: TGTGCCAGCAGTTACGCGGGGGGGCCGGACGAGCAGTACTTC.

The CDR3 nucleotides are TGTGCCAGCAGCAGGGGACAGGGGATGGGTCGCACAGATACGCAGTATTTT. Amino acids: CASSRGQGMGRTDTQYF. The rearrangement links TRBV2 to TRBJ2-3; 10 bases map to TRBD1. The CDR3 has 17 residues. V was pared by 6 bases and J by 1 base, with 10 bases of the junction left unmatched. Germline V gene data show CDR1 as SNHLY and CDR2 as FYNNEI.

This rearrangement joins TRBV19 to TRBJ2-2; the match to TRBD1 covers 10 bases. J was trimmed by 7 bases and V by 7 bases; bases with no gene match: 6. This CDR3 has 14 amino acids. Germline V CDR1 and CDR2: LNHDA, SQIVND (reference sequence). CDR3 sequence: CASNPTGGLGELFF. The CDR3 nucleotides read TGTGCCAGTAACCCGACAGGGGGCCTCGGGGAGCTGTTTTTT.

The chain combines TRBV19 with TRBJ2-7, with D tentatively TRBD2 (6 bases). Germline V gives CDR1 LNHDA, CDR2 SQIVND (reference sequence). The CDR3 contains 14 residues. Trimming pared 1 base from V and 0 bases from J, leaving 7 bases between. CDR3 sequence (DNA): TGTGCCAGTAGTATAGTCGGGGGCTCCTACGAGCAGTACTTC. Translated: CASSIVGGSYEQYF.

This clone was counted only a few times. The V and J genes are TRBV5-5 and TRBJ2-5, with 11 bases aligning to TRBD2. V dropped 4 bases and J dropped 5; count of bases not matched to a gene: 13. This CDR3 is built from 17 residues. The germline CDR1 and CDR2 sequences are SGHKS and YYEKEE (reference sequence). CDR3 nucleotide sequence: TGTGCCAGCAGCCCGGCCGTTAGCGGGGGGGCGTGGGAGACCCAGTACTTC. It specifies CASSPAVSGGAWETQYF.

The chain combines TRBV5-4 with TRBJ2-7, with D tentatively TRBD1 (6 bases). This CDR3 region has 15 residues. Trimming stripped 4 bases from V and 2 bases from J, with 16 bases between. CDR1 and CDR2 (germline): SGHNT, YYREEE (reference sequence). CDR3 sequence (DNA): TGTGCCAGCAGCGGTTCGACAGGTGCGACCTACGAGCAGTACTTC. Translated: CASSGSTGATYEQYF.

The chain uses TRBV18 and TRBJ2-5; D call uncertain. Trimming took off 2 bases at V and 1 base at J, with 5 bases between the two ends. The CDR3 length is 13 residues. The V gene's germline CDR1 is KGHSH and CDR2 LQKENI. CDR3 bases: TGTGCCAGCTCACCATCCCTCCAAGAGACCCAGTACTTC. Translating it yields CASSPSLQETQYF.

This clone was found many times. The J gene is TRBJ2-7, the V gene TRBV29-1; maybe TRBD1 (6 bases). Trimming pared 0 bases from V and 6 bases from J, leaving 9 bases between. Per the germline V gene, CDR1 is SQVTM and CDR2 is ANQGSEA. The CDR3 has 12 residues. The CDR3 reads CSVEDLGAEQYF. In nucleotides, the CDR3 is TGCAGCGTTGAAGATTTGGGGGCCGAGCAGTACTTC.

The chain carries TRBV6-1 and TRBJ1-1; D perhaps matches TRBD1 (5 bases). Trimming removed 5 bases from V and 0 bases from J, with 7 bases in between. The V gene's germline CDR1 is MNHNS and CDR2 SASEGT. This CDR3 is built from 13 residues. CDR3 sequence: CASSWGVNTEAFF. CDR3 in DNA: TGTGCCAGCAGTTGGGGGGTGAACACTGAAGCTTTCTTT.

The V gene is TRBV5-1, the J gene TRBJ2-2, with 10 bases aligning to TRBD1. V shed 1 base and J 4 bases; nucleotides not matched to a gene: 4. Germline CDR1 and CDR2: SGHRS and YFSETQ. CDR3 length: 16 residues. CDR3 in amino acids: CASSLNGQGGTGELFF. The CDR3 DNA is TGCGCCAGCAGCTTGAATGGACAGGGGGGCACCGGGGAGCTGTTTTTT.

This chain links TRBV5-1 with TRBJ1-2, with D unclear. Germline V gene data show CDR1 as SGHRS and CDR2 as YFSETQ. Deletions cut 0 bases from V and 2 bases from J, with 17 bases between. The CDR3 length is 17 residues. Written as DNA, the CDR3 is TGCGCCAGCAGCTTGGAGTTCGGGGAGGCCCACAACTATGGCTACACCTTC. Encoded protein: CASSLEFGEAHNYGYTF.

This clone was seen once. The chain has TRBV11-3 and TRBJ2-3, with D maybe TRBD1 (6 bases). CDR3 length: 15 amino acids. V was shortened by 5 bases and J by 1 base, with 13 bases between the two germline ends. Germline CDR1 and CDR2: SGHNT and YENEEA. The CDR3 nucleotides are TGTGCCAGCAGCCCCGGGACATATGGCACAGATACGCAGTATTTT. Its protein is CASSPGTYGTDTQYF.

The rearrangement joins TRBV6-5 to TRBJ1-1; weak D call: TRBD1 (6 bases). V lost 2 bases and J 10 bases, leaving 8 bases between the germline ends. Germline CDR1 is MNHEY and CDR2 is SVGAGI. This CDR3 is built from 11 residues. CDR3: CASSYKGGAFF. The CDR3 nucleotides read TGTGCCAGCAGTTACAAAGGGGGAGCTTTCTTT.

The V gene is TRBV5-1, the J gene TRBJ2-5, with 10 bases aligning to TRBD2. J was trimmed by 5 bases and V by 4 bases; bases with no gene match: 5. The CDR3 length is 14 residues. The V gene's germline CDR1 is SGHRS and CDR2 YFSETQ. As DNA, the CDR3 is TGCGCCAGCAGCCTGGGACTAGCGCGTGAGACCCAGTACTTC. Translation gives CASSLGLARETQYF.

The chain is built from TRBV28 and TRBJ2-7, with 7 bases lining up with TRBD1. Germline loops: CDR1 MDHEN, CDR2 SYDVKM. V gave up 6 bases and J gave up 1 base; unmatched junction bases: 6. This CDR3 is 14 amino acids long. CDR3 loop: CASRRTGGSYEQYF. In DNA, the CDR3 is TGTGCCAGCAGACGGACAGGCGGGTCCTACGAGCAGTACTTC.